Below, 29 T cell receptor beta chains from the same sample are listed, as sequenced in a study of shared clonotypes between healthy human individuals. Only in-frame clones appear in the TCRdb table, and some are missing; sequencing was by immunoSEQ multiplex PCR. The sample holds a few million clones, around 90% seen once. The specimen was naive CD4+ T cells sorted from blood. Subset in this sample: CD45RA+ positively selected. The receptor source for this set is a man aged 18 to 29 in good health.

This chain links TRBV10-3 with TRBJ1-6; possible D gene TRBD1, 5 bases. Trimming pared 6 bases from V and 7 bases from J, leaving 19 bases between. CDR3 length: 16 amino acids. CDR1 and CDR2 (germline): ENHRY, SYGVKD. The CDR3 here is CAIRDGVRGDNSPLHF. For the CDR3, the DNA is TGTGCCATCAGGGATGGGGTGAGGGGAGACAATTCACCCCTCCACTTT.

This clone was recorded only once. This chain uses TRBV2 with TRBJ2-7; D gene uncertain. The CDR3 loop spans 15 amino acids. V lost 4 bases and J 0 bases, leaving 13 bases between the germline ends. From germline, CDR1 is SNHLY and CDR2 FYNNEI. The CDR3 region has the DNA TGTGCCAGCAGTGGACGGTCTTTTAGCTCCTACGAGCAGTACTTC. It specifies CASSGRSFSSYEQYF. The variable domain in full, completed from reference TRBV2 and TRBJ2-7, reads EPEVTQTPSHQVTQMGQEVILRCVPISNHLYFYWYRQILGQKVEFLVSFYNNEISEKSEIFDDQFSVERPDGSNFTLKIRSTKLEDSAMYFCASSGRSFSSYEQYFGPGTRLTVT.

The sample holds one count of this clone. This sequence joins TRBV19 and TRBJ2-5; D remains unclear. The CDR3 is 14 amino acids. Trimming removed 5 bases from V and 1 base from J, with 11 bases in between. Germline CDR1 LNHDA, CDR2 SQIVND (reference sequence). CDR3: CASSSTAIQETQYF. The DNA for the CDR3 is TGTGCCAGTAGTTCAACAGCCATCCAAGAGACCCAGTACTTC.

This clone is a singleton in its sample. Other DNA variants within this sample encode the same CDR3. The V and J genes are TRBV4-2 and TRBJ1-6; D is ambiguous. CDR3 length: 16 residues. V gave up 1 base and J gave up 0 bases, with 7 bases separating them. Germline V gives CDR1 LGHNA, CDR2 YNFKEQ. The CDR3 DNA sequence: TGTGCCAGCAGCCAAGTCGGGAGCTCCTATAATTCACCCCTCCACTTT. It specifies CASSQVGSSYNSPLHF.

The chain recombines TRBV7-9 with TRBJ2-5, with D possibly matching TRBD1 (6 bases). The CDR3 is made up of 13 amino acids. The V gene lost 3 bases and the J gene lost 5 bases, with 10 bases spanning the gap. The germline CDR1 and CDR2 sequences are SEHNR and FQNEAQ (reference sequence). In nucleotides, the CDR3 is TGTGCCAGCAGCTTTAGCCAGGGGGAGACCCAGTACTTC. Amino acids: CASSFSQGETQYF.

Notes on this clone: Relative to the germline gene, one junction end is altered; a read error may explain this. The chain employs TRBV7-7 and TRBJ2-2; 10 positions match TRBD2. This CDR3 comprises 15 residues. The germline V gene encodes CDR1 SSHAT and CDR2 FNYEAQ (reference sequence). The CDR3 region is CASSDRLAGTGELFF. The CDR3 nucleotides are TGTGCTAGCAGCGACCGACTAGCGGGCACCGGGGAGCTGTTTTTT.

The chain uses TRBV6-5 and TRBJ1-5, with TRBD1 as a possible D gene (6 bases). This CDR3 contains 14 residues. V lost 0 bases and J lost 5, with 8 bases in between. Germline V gene data show CDR1 as MNHEY and CDR2 as SVGAGI. The chain's CDR3 is CASSYSQGHQPQHF. CDR3 bases: TGTGCCAGCAGTTACTCACAGGGCCATCAGCCCCAGCATTTT.

This chain connects TRBV10-3 to TRBJ1-4, with unresolved D. The germline V gene has CDR1 ENHRY and CDR2 SYGVKD. The ends were cut back, 6 bases at V and 0 bases at J, with 11 bases in the middle. CDR3 size: 15 residues. Written as DNA, the CDR3 is TGTGCCATCAGATCCACGGATGCAACTAATGAAAAACTGTTTTTT. Its translation: CAIRSTDATNEKLFF.

The chain combines TRBV7-2 with TRBJ1-4; no reliable D call. V lost 3 bases and J 5 bases, leaving 7 bases between the germline ends. Germline CDR1 and CDR2: SGHTA and FQGNSA. The CDR3 has 13 residues. DNA of the CDR3: TGTGCCAGCAGCTTCAGAGAAAATGAAAAACTGTTTTTT. The encoded protein is CASSFRENEKLFF.

The chain recombines TRBV10-2 with TRBJ2-7; 9 bases map to TRBD1. CDR3 size: 13 residues. Germline CDR1 WSHSY, CDR2 SAAADI. Trimming at V came to 3 bases and at J to 5 bases, leaving 2 bases not matched to a gene. The CDR3 coding sequence is TGCGCCAGCAGTGAACAGGGGGCCAACGAGCAGTACTTC. It translates to CASSEQGANEQYF.

The rearrangement joins TRBV19 to TRBJ2-4; D possibly corresponds to TRBD1 (5 bases). The V end was cut by 3 bases, the J end by 5 bases, with 14 bases between. The CDR3 loop spans 15 amino acids. In germline, CDR1 is LNHDA, CDR2 SQIVND (reference sequence). The CDR3: CASSIGAVKENIQYF. In nucleotides, the CDR3 is TGTGCCAGTAGTATTGGGGCAGTCAAGGAAAACATTCAGTACTTC.

In the case of this clone: Other DNA sequences within the sample encode an identical CDR3. This rearrangement joins TRBV6-1 to TRBJ2-1; 10 bases are a match to TRBD2. Germline V CDR1 and CDR2: MNHNS, SASEGT. This CDR3 region has 14 residues. J was trimmed by 6 bases and V by 4 bases; bases with no gene match: 3. CDR3 in amino acids: CASSGRLAGNEQFF. The DNA for the CDR3 is TGTGCCAGCAGTGGTAGACTAGCGGGCAATGAGCAGTTCTTC.

The J gene is TRBJ2-1, the V gene TRBV7-2; D call uncertain. Trimming removed 0 bases at V and 0 bases at J, with 15 bases between. Germline CDR1 SGHTA, CDR2 FQGNSA. The CDR3 extends over 18 amino acids. CDR3 DNA sequence: TGTGCCAGCAGCTTAGCTCGGTTAGCTTTGGGCTCCTACAATGAGCAGTTCTTC. Translating gives CASSLARLALGSYNEQFF.

The chain is built from TRBV6-5 and TRBJ1-1; D is undetermined. The CDR3 runs to 14 residues. Germline loops: CDR1 MNHEY, CDR2 SVGAGI. V dropped 5 bases and J dropped 6 bases, with 16 bases sitting between them. The chain's CDR3 is CASSPGPERAEAFF. The CDR3 nucleotides read TGTGCCAGCAGTCCCGGTCCCGAAAGGGCTGAAGCTTTCTTT.

This chain joins TRBV30 and TRBJ1-1, with TRBD1 identical over 8 bases. The CDR3 spans 13 residues. V shed 5 bases and J 7 bases; nucleotides not matched to a gene: 9. The germline CDR1 and CDR2 sequences are GTSNPN and SVGIG (reference sequence). CDR3 protein: CAWGRQGTYEAFF. For the CDR3, the DNA is TGTGCCTGGGGGAGACAGGGGACCTATGAAGCTTTCTTT.

This clone was counted a single time. This chain uses TRBV19 with TRBJ2-5; 13 nucleotides line up with TRBD2. CDR1 LNHDA and CDR2 SQIVND come from the germline V gene (reference sequence). V lost 3 bases and J lost 1; bases outside the gene matches: 5. The CDR3 runs to 17 residues. The chain's CDR3 is CASSIDRTSGSQETQYF. The CDR3 DNA sequence: TGTGCCAGTAGTATCGACAGGACTAGCGGGAGCCAAGAGACCCAGTACTTC. The whole variable domain, remainder taken from reference TRBV19 and TRBJ2-5, is DGGITQSPKYLFRKEGQNVTLSCEQNLNHDAMYWYRQDPGQGLRLIYYSQIVNDFQKGDIAEGYSVSREKKESFPLTVTSAQKNPTAFYLCASSIDRTSGSQETQYFGPGTRLLVL.

The chain couples TRBV10-3 to TRBJ2-7; D ambiguous. Trimming cost V 6 bases and J 7 bases, with 16 bases left between them. Germline V gene data show CDR1 as ENHRY and CDR2 as SYGVKD. The CDR3 length is 13 residues. CDR3 bases: TGTGCCATCAGCCAGGCTACCCTTTGGGAGCAGTACTTC. This gives the protein CAISQATLWEQYF.

V is TRBV6-5 and J is TRBJ2-4, with a possible D match to TRBD1 (6 bases). The CDR3 is 15 amino acids. The germline V and J ends were trimmed by 2 bases and 1 base, with 9 bases remaining between them. Per the germline V gene, CDR1 is MNHEY and CDR2 is SVGAGI. CDR3 sequence (DNA): TGTGCCAGCAGTTACGACAGGCGTGCCAAAAACATTCAGTACTTC. Its protein product is CASSYDRRAKNIQYF.

J is TRBJ2-1 and V is TRBV6-4; no clear D gene. CDR1 is MRHNA, CDR2 SNTAGT, per germline. V dropped 6 bases and J dropped 4 bases, with 7 bases sitting between them. The CDR3 consists of 12 residues. The DNA of the CDR3 is TGTGCCAGCAGGGACGGATACAATGAGCAGTTCTTC. Translation gives CASRDGYNEQFF.

The chain employs TRBV5-1 and TRBJ1-1; D possibly corresponds to TRBD1 (6 bases). V was trimmed by 4 bases and J by 2 bases, leaving 18 bases between them. The CDR3 extends over 16 amino acids. The germline gives CDR1 SGHRS, CDR2 YFSETQ. The CDR3 loop is CASSLVGTGSNTEAFF. Here the CDR3 DNA reads TGCGCCAGCAGCCTTGTGGGAACAGGGAGTAACACTGAAGCTTTCTTT.

V and J are TRBV7-2 and TRBJ2-5; the match to TRBD2 covers 7 bases. After removal of 5 bases from V and 5 bases from J, the junction contained 11 bases not matched to a gene. CDR1 is SGHTA, CDR2 FQGNSA, per germline. This CDR3 comprises 15 residues. The CDR3 sequence is CASSPRRAGVETQYF. The CDR3, as DNA: TGTGCCAGCAGCCCCCGGCGGGCGGGAGTGGAGACCCAGTACTTC.

The chain uses TRBV28 and TRBJ1-2, with 11 positions matching TRBD1. J lost 4 bases, V lost 6 bases, and 10 bases had no gene match. CDR3 length: 16 amino acids. Germline CDR1 MDHEN, CDR2 SYDVKM. As DNA, the CDR3 is TGTGCCAGCAGCTCCTCCGGGACAGGGGGATTCTATGGCTACACCTTC. Its protein is CASSSSGTGGFYGYTF.

This clone was recorded only once. The chain couples TRBV7-8 to TRBJ1-2, with 7 positions matching TRBD1. The V and J ends lost 2 bases and 4 bases, in that order; junction bases with no gene match: 7. The germline gives CDR1 SGHVS, CDR2 FQNEAQ. The CDR3 spans 15 residues. For the CDR3, the DNA is TGTGCCAGCAGCTTAAGGGACAGCTTCGTCTATGGCTACACCTTC. It specifies CASSLRDSFVYGYTF. Variable domain in full (rest from reference TRBV7-8 and TRBJ1-2): GAGVSQSPRYKVAKRGQDVALRCDPISGHVSLFWYQQALGQGPEFLTYFQNEAQLDKSGLPSDRFFAERPEGSVSTLKIQRTQQEDSAVYLCASSLRDSFVYGYTFGSGTRLTVV.

The chain links TRBV27 to TRBJ1-1, with D possibly matching TRBD1 (5 bases). The CDR3 length is 14 residues. Germline V lookup: CDR1 MNHEY, CDR2 SMNVEV (reference sequence). Trimming shortened V by 8 bases and J by 11 bases, and 24 bases separated the two germline ends. The CDR3 DNA sequence: TGTGCCAGCGGTCCAAGGGGAAACGCGGGCGGGGCTTTCTTT. It codes for CASGPRGNAGGAFF.

V is TRBV5-4 and J is TRBJ2-5, with D possibly TRBD2 on 6 matching bases. TRBJ2-7 matches the DNA end more closely, so the J call is doubtful. The CDR3 contains 13 residues. CDR1 SGHNT and CDR2 YYREEE come from the germline V gene (reference sequence). CDR3 in amino acids: CASSPGDPYEQYF. CDR3 DNA sequence: TGTGCCAGCAGCCCGGGGGACCCCTACGAGCAGTACTTC.

The chain links TRBV30 to TRBJ1-6, with 10 bases fitting TRBD1. Losses at the gene ends were 4 bases for V and 9 bases for J; bases not matched to a gene: 12. The CDR3 runs to 16 residues. Germline V lookup: CDR1 GTSNPN, CDR2 SVGIG (reference sequence). The CDR3 DNA reads as TGTGCCTGGACCAAAAACCCCCGGGACAGGGGTTCACCCCTCCACTTT. Residues: CAWTKNPRDRGSPLHF.

CDR3 sequence: CASKGGGGAHETQYF. The CDR3 nucleotides read TGCGCCTCCAAAGGGGGCGGGGGGGCCCACGAGACCCAGTACTTC. The genes are TRBV5-1 and TRBJ2-5, with TRBD2 identical over 9 bases. Unmatched junction bases numbered 15, after V lost 10 bases and J lost 5 bases. The CDR3 sequence is 15 residues long. CDR1 is SGHRS and CDR2 is YFSETQ in the germline V gene.

The chain joins TRBV19 to TRBJ1-3; the D is unclear. Germline values: CDR1 LNHDA, CDR2 SQIVND (reference sequence). V was shortened by 4 bases and J by 0 bases, with 10 bases between the two germline ends. CDR3 size: 15 residues. The DNA for the CDR3 is TGTGCCAGTAGTAAGGCAGACTACTCTGGAAACACCATATATTTT. Translating gives CASSKADYSGNTIYF. Using reference TRBV19 and TRBJ1-3 for the parts outside the CDR3, the full variable domain is DGGITQSPKYLFRKEGQNVTLSCEQNLNHDAMYWYRQDPGQGLRLIYYSQIVNDFQKGDIAEGYSVSREKKESFPLTVTSAQKNPTAFYLCASSKADYSGNTIYFGEGSWLTVV.

The J gene is TRBJ1-2, the V gene TRBV30, with D possibly matching TRBD1 (6 bases). CDR3 size: 15 residues. V lost 3 bases and J 0 bases, leaving 14 bases between the germline ends. The V gene's germline CDR1 is GTSNPN and CDR2 SVGIG (reference sequence). The CDR3 is CAWSDEGQTNYGYTF. The CDR3 DNA is TGTGCCTGGAGCGATGAGGGACAAACTAACTATGGCTACACCTTC.